A selection of T cell receptor beta chains follows, all from one sample in a study of blood T cell repertoires in COVID-19. This table comes from immunoSEQ multiplex PCR, and its TCRdb copy is limited to in-frame clones, with some not included. Of approximately 150,000 clones listed, approximately 88% are singletons. Source material: peripheral blood. Receptors were obtained from a human donor in a cohort sampled during active COVID-19. Each CDR3 is given with its conserved first and last residue. Each record gives: CDR3 length, J gene, V gene, clone size, CDR3 protein. Only part of the rows carry a size: once, few, many, or a class if the clone is expanded.

len: 16
j_gene: TRBJ1-5
v_gene: TRBV6-5
abundance: few
CDR3aa: CASSYTMDSSFQPQHF

len: 17
j_gene: TRBJ2-3
v_gene: TRBV5-6
abundance: -
CDR3aa: CASSLETSGRDTDTQYF

len: 14
j_gene: TRBJ1-4
v_gene: TRBV6-5
abundance: -
CDR3aa: CASSYRPSGEKLFF

len: 13
j_gene: TRBJ2-7
v_gene: TRBV9
abundance: -
CDR3aa: CASSGVLGGEQYF

len: 16
j_gene: TRBJ2-1
v_gene: TRBV7-3
abundance: -
CDR3aa: CASSFSIAGGYNEQFF

len: 15
j_gene: TRBJ2-7
v_gene: TRBV7-9
abundance: -
CDR3aa: CASSSPDRGGYEQYF

len: 14
j_gene: TRBJ2-7
v_gene: TRBV19
abundance: -
CDR3aa: CASSTRQGGYEQYF

len: 15
j_gene: TRBJ2-5
v_gene: TRBV7-9
abundance: -
CDR3aa: CASSLEGGPQETQYF

len: 15
j_gene: TRBJ2-7
v_gene: TRBV28
abundance: -
CDR3aa: CASSLGQPLSYEQYF

len: 14
j_gene: TRBJ1-2
v_gene: TRBV5-6
abundance: -
CDR3aa: CASSPGHSPYGYTF

len: 18
j_gene: TRBJ2-2
v_gene: TRBV7-2
abundance: -
CDR3aa: CASSLDGGLAVLIGELFF

len: 13
j_gene: TRBJ1-5
v_gene: TRBV3-1/TRBV3-2
abundance: few
CDR3aa: CASSQVGAQPQHF

len: 15
j_gene: TRBJ1-1
v_gene: TRBV5-1
abundance: -
CDR3aa: CASSLGVQGNTEAFF

len: 13
j_gene: TRBJ2-5
v_gene: TRBV27
abundance: -
CDR3aa: CASSSDSQETQYF

len: 18
j_gene: TRBJ2-7
v_gene: TRBV5-3
abundance: -
CDR3aa: CARSLCRLGRGRGHEQYF

len: 15
j_gene: TRBJ2-7
v_gene: TRBV23-1
abundance: -
CDR3aa: CASSPREGPSYEQYF

len: 16
j_gene: TRBJ2-7
v_gene: TRBV5-3
abundance: -
CDR3aa: CARRGLQAPLTYEQYF

len: 17
j_gene: TRBJ1-1
v_gene: TRBV28
abundance: -
CDR3aa: CASSLFFRRRDNTEAFF

len: 20
j_gene: TRBJ1-5
v_gene: TRBV28
abundance: -
CDR3aa: CASSLGDRGGTVYSNQPQHF

len: 14
j_gene: TRBJ1-1
v_gene: TRBV10-3
abundance: -
CDR3aa: CAISMDRTGTEAFF

len: 17
j_gene: TRBJ2-5
v_gene: TRBV27
abundance: -
CDR3aa: CASRTFADRGVLETQYF

len: 15
j_gene: TRBJ2-7
v_gene: TRBV7-7
abundance: once
CDR3aa: CASSLGQGAHYEQYF

len: 17
j_gene: TRBJ2-7
v_gene: TRBV6-1
abundance: -
CDR3aa: CASSEALAGGPYYEQYF

len: 16
j_gene: TRBJ2-5
v_gene: TRBV5-6
abundance: -
CDR3aa: CASSLAGVGIQETQYF

len: 12
j_gene: TRBJ1-2
v_gene: TRBV29-1
abundance: -
CDR3aa: CSVGVDNYGYTF

len: 14
j_gene: TRBJ2-2
v_gene: TRBV5-1
abundance: -
CDR3aa: CASSSGTLAGELFF

len: 12
j_gene: TRBJ2-7
v_gene: TRBV27
abundance: -
CDR3aa: CASSVRGREQYF

len: 14
j_gene: TRBJ2-1
v_gene: TRBV29-1
abundance: many
CDR3aa: CSIIGTESYNEQFF

len: 11
j_gene: TRBJ1-2
v_gene: TRBV29-1
abundance: -
CDR3aa: CSVEEGDGYTF

len: 18
j_gene: TRBJ2-7
v_gene: TRBV3-1/TRBV3-2
abundance: -
CDR3aa: CASSQGLWGGGASYEQYF

len: 16
j_gene: TRBJ1-3
v_gene: TRBV7-9
abundance: -
CDR3aa: CASSWLGRQSGNTIYF

len: 13
j_gene: TRBJ1-2
v_gene: TRBV2
abundance: -
CDR3aa: CASTGQGHYGYTF

len: 15
j_gene: TRBJ2-5
v_gene: TRBV19
abundance: -
CDR3aa: CASSSRDRGTETQYF

len: 15
j_gene: TRBJ1-2
v_gene: TRBV14
abundance: -
CDR3aa: CASSQEGAVWYGYTF

len: 15
j_gene: TRBJ2-3
v_gene: TRBV27
abundance: -
CDR3aa: CASSFAGSSTDTQYF

len: 12
j_gene: TRBJ1-2
v_gene: TRBV5-1
abundance: -
CDR3aa: CASSFGNYGYTF

len: 13
j_gene: TRBJ1-1
v_gene: TRBV3-1/TRBV3-2
abundance: -
CDR3aa: CASSQGGRTEAFF

len: 16
j_gene: TRBJ2-7
v_gene: TRBV5-1
abundance: -
CDR3aa: CASSGVERGGGYEQYF

len: 15
j_gene: TRBJ1-2
v_gene: TRBV11-2
abundance: -
CDR3aa: CASINLAGVGGGYTF

len: 16
j_gene: TRBJ2-2
v_gene: TRBV6-1
abundance: -
CDR3aa: CASSAPSGGTTGELFF

len: 17
j_gene: TRBJ2-1
v_gene: TRBV11-3
abundance: -
CDR3aa: CASSLKGTSGGAYEQFF

len: 17
j_gene: TRBJ2-7
v_gene: TRBV7-7
abundance: -
CDR3aa: CASSLPRVGSTIYEQYF

len: 19
j_gene: TRBJ1-2
v_gene: TRBV5-1
abundance: -
CDR3aa: CASSGGRGQGFVSNYGYTF